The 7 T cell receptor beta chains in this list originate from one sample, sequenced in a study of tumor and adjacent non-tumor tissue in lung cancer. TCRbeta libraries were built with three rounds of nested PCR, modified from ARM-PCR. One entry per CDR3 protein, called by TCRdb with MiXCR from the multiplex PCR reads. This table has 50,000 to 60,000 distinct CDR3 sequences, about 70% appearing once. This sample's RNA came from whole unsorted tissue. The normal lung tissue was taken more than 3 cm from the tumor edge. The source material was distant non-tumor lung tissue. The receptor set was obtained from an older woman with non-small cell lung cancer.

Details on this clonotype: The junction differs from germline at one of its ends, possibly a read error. The CDR3 DNA reads as TGTACCAGCAATGACCCGGGGGCTAGTGCCAAAAACATTCAGTACTTC. Protein: CTSNDPGASAKNIQYF. The chain links TRBV6-1 to TRBJ2-4; D possibly matches TRBD1 or TRBD2 (6 bases each). Germline loops: CDR1 MNHNS, CDR2 SASEGT. The CDR3 extends over 16 amino acids.

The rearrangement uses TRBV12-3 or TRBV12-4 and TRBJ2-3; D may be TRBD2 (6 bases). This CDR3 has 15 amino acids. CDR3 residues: CTSSPLAARTDTQYF. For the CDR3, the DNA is TGTACTAGCAGTCCCCTGGCGGCCCGCACAGATACGCAGTATTTT.

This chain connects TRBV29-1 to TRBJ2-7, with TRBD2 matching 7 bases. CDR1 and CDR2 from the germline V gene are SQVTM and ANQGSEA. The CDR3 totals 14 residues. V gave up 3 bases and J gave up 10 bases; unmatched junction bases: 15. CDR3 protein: CSVDRLAEGGEQYF. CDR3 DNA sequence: TGCAGCGTTGACCGGCTAGCGGAAGGAGGTGAACAGTACTTC.

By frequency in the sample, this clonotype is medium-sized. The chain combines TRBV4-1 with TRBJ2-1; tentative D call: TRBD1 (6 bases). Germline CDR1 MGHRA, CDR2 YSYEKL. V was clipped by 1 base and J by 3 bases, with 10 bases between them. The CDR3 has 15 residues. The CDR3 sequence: CASSQVSGVYNEQFF. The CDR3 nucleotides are TGCGCCAGCAGCCAAGTTTCAGGGGTCTACAATGAGCAGTTCTTC.

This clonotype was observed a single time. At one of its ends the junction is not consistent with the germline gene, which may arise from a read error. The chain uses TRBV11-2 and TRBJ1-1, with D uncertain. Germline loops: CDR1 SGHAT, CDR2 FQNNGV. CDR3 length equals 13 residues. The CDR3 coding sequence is TGTGCCAGCGACCTAGACGGGTACACTGAAGATTTCTTT. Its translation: CASDLDGYTEDFF. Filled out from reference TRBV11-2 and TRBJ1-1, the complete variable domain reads EAGVAQSPRYKIIEKRQSVAFWCNPISGHATLYWYQQILGQGPKLLIQFQNNGVVDDSQLPKDRFSAERLKGVDSTLKIQPAKLEDSAVYLCASDLDGYTEDFFGQGTRLTVV.

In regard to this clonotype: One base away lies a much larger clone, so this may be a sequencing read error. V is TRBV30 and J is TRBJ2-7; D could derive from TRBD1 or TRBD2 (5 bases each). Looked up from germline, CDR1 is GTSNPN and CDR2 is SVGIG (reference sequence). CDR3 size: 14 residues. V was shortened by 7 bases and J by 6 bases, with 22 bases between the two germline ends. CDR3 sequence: CASHGTLCFGEQYF. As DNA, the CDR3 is TGTGCCTCCCACGGGACGCTCTGCTTCGGCGAGCAGTACTTC.

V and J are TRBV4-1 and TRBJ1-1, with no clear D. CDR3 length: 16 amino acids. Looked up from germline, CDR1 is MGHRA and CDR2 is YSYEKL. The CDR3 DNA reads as TGCGGCAACAGACACCCGTTGGGATGGGCCGTAACTGAAGCTTTCTTT. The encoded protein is CGNRHPLGWAVTEAFF.